Below, 4 T cell receptor beta chains from the same sample are listed, as sequenced in a study of T cell changes during pregnancy in multiple sclerosis. The table came from immunoSEQ multiplex PCR; TCRdb's copy has only in-frame clones and leaves some out. The top ten clones hold over 1.3% of a sample with 78,000 or so clones, about 90% of them seen once. The sample in question was peripheral blood, obtained before pregnancy. The receptors were gathered from a female donor with multiple sclerosis, enrolled in a pregnancy study.

V and J are TRBV4-1 and TRBJ2-3; no firm D call. The germline V gene encodes CDR1 MGHRA and CDR2 YSYEKL. CDR3 length: 15 amino acids. With 0 bases removed from V and 2 bases from J, the gap between germline ends came to 9 bases. CDR3 coding DNA: TGCGCCAGCAGCCAAGATTGGGCCGTCACAGATACGCAGTATTTT. This gives the protein CASSQDWAVTDTQYF.

The rearrangement uses TRBV14 and TRBJ2-5; D is undetermined. The CDR3 extends over 14 amino acids. The V end was cut by 1 base, the J end by 4 bases, with 10 bases between. The germline V gene has CDR1 SGHDN and CDR2 FVKESK. The CDR3 nucleotides are TGTGCCAGCAGCCAAGTCGGTGGTCGAGAGACCCAGTACTTC. Translated, it gives CASSQVGGRETQYF.

CDR3 residues: CASSLGQGIFLRGYGYTF. The CDR3 nucleotides are TGTGCCAGCAGCTTGGGACAGGGGATTTTCCTGCGCGGCTATGGCTACACCTTC. The chain employs TRBV5-6 and TRBJ1-2; the match to TRBD1 covers 8 bases. This CDR3 is built from 18 residues. Trimming cost V 0 bases and J 4 bases; bases outside gene matches: 14. The germline CDR1 and CDR2 sequences are SGHDT and YYEEEE.

This clone was picked up one time. The CDR3 DNA reads TGTGCCGCCGCACCGCACTCGGGGGGGCCTTATGGCAATGAGCAGTTCTTC. The encoded protein is CAAAPHSGGPYGNEQFF. This chain joins TRBV19 and TRBJ2-1; 8 positions match TRBD2. Germline V lookup: CDR1 LNHDA, CDR2 SQIVND (reference sequence). The CDR3 totals 17 residues. J was trimmed by 6 bases and V by 11 bases; bases with no gene match: 21.